These 3 T cell receptor beta chains came from one sample sequenced in a study of technical replicates of blood from a handful of donors (dated by TCRdb to about 2017). The method behind the library was the immunoSEQ multiplex PCR assay. This immuneACCESS table, as held by TCRdb, lists in-frame sequences with V and J called but not all clones. Of the missing ones, under half trace to an unresolved V gene in checked studies; the others have no known cause. For this sample the table gives tens of thousands of clones, of which 92% were detected only once. Of the sample, approximately 0.4% is held by the ten largest clones. Sequencing was performed on T cells isolated from PBMCs. All receptors come from a human donor in good health.

The chain uses TRBV7-9 and TRBJ1-2; no clear D gene. Germline CDR1 is SEHNR and CDR2 is FQNEAQ (reference sequence). Deletions cut 1 base from V and 0 bases from J, with 6 bases between. There are 14 residues in the CDR3. The CDR3 sequence: CASSLGRANYGYTF. CDR3 sequence (DNA): TGTGCCAGCAGCTTAGGGAGAGCTAACTATGGCTACACCTTC.

The rearrangement links TRBV7-2 to TRBJ1-4, with 7 bases lining up with TRBD1. The CDR3 extends over 15 amino acids. Germline-derived CDR1 and CDR2 are SGHTA and FQGNSA. V gave up 0 bases and J gave up 7 bases; unmatched junction bases: 5. CDR3 bases: TGTGCCAGCAGCTTAGCAAGGGGGCTGGTTGAAAAACTGTTTTTT. This sequence encodes CASSLARGLVEKLFF. The full variable domain, its missing parts supplied by reference TRBV7-2 and TRBJ1-4, is GAGVSQSPSNKVTEKGKDVELRCDPISGHTALYWYRQSLGQGLEFLIYFQGNSAPDKSGLPSDRFSAERTGGSVSTLTIQRTQQEDSAVYLCASSLARGLVEKLFFGSGTQLSVL.

J is TRBJ2-3 and V is TRBV5-4; 10 bases map to TRBD1. CDR1 and CDR2 (germline): SGHNT, YYREEE (reference sequence). Trimming at V came to 4 bases and at J to 3 bases, leaving 8 bases not matched to a gene. The CDR3 length is 16 residues. This chain's CDR3 is CASSPGAGQGTDTQYF. Written as DNA, the CDR3 is TGTGCCAGCAGCCCGGGAGCGGGACAGGGGACAGATACGCAGTATTTT.